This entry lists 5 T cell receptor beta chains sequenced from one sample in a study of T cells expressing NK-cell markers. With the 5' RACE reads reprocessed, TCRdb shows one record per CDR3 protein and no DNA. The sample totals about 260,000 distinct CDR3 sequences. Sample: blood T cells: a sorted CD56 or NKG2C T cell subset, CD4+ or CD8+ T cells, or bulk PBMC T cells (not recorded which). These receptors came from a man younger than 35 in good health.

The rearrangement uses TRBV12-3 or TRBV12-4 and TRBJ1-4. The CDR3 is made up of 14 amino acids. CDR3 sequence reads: CASRLGQALEKLFF.

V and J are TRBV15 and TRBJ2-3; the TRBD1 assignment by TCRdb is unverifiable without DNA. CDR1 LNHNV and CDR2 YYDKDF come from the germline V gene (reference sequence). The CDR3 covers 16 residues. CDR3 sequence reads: CATSFGAGGDTDTQYF. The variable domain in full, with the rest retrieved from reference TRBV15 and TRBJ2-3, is DAMVIQNPRYQVTQFGKPVTLSCSQTLNHNVMYWYQQKSSQAPKLLFHYYDKDFNNEADTPDNFQSRRPNTSFCFLDIRSPGLGDTAMYLCATSFGAGGDTDTQYFGPGTRLTVL.

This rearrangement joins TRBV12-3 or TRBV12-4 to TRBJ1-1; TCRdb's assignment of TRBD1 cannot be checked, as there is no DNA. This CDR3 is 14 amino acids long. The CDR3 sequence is CASSVTRGLAEAFF.

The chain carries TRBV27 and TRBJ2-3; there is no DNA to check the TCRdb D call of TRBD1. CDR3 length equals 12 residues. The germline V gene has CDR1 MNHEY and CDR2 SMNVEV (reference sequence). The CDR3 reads CASAPGPDTQYF.

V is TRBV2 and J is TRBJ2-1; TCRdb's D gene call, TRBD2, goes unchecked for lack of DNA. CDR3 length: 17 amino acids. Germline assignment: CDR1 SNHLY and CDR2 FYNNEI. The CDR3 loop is CASSEALLATKYNEQFF.